The rows below give T cell receptor beta chains drawn from one sample of a study of T cell changes during pregnancy in multiple sclerosis. Sequenced by immunoSEQ multiplex PCR; TCRdb stores in-frame clones only, minus some. The sample gives around 92,000 clones, 80% to 95% of which show up once; 4.3% is in the top ten. Here the sequenced sample was peripheral blood, taken in the first trimester of pregnancy. These TCRs come from a female donor with multiple sclerosis, enrolled in a pregnancy study. The CDR3 runs from the conserved cysteine through the conserved F or W. D genes are given only for firm matches. Some rows have no size entry. The others give once, few or many, or a class for an expanded clone.

D | size | length | J | V | DNA | CDR3
TRBD1 | NA | 15 | TRBJ1-6 | TRBV9 | TGTGCCAGCAGCGCGGGACAGCAAAATAATTCACCCCTCCACTTT | CASSAGQQNNSPLHF
NA | NA | 15 | TRBJ2-7 | TRBV5-1 | TGCGCCAGCAGCGACGCTCCGGGTATGTCGGGCGAGCAGTACTTC | CASSDAPGMSGEQYF
NA | NA | 15 | TRBJ1-1 | TRBV15 | TGTGCCACCAGCAGAGATCTCGGGGTGAACACTGAAGCTTTCTTT | CATSRDLGVNTEAFF
NA | once | 12 | TRBJ1-1 | TRBV6-6 | TGTGCCAGCAGTCCCAGGGGTTTCAGGGCTTTCTTT | CASSPRGFRAFF
NA | NA | 15 | TRBJ2-2 | TRBV11-3 | TGTGCCAGCAGCTTAGCGGCGGGTATCGGCGGGGAGCTGTTTTTT | CASSLAAGIGGELFF
TRBD1 | NA | 14 | TRBJ1-1 | TRBV19 | TGTGCCAGTAGCCACCAGGGGGATGGCACTGAAGCTTTCTTT | CASSHQGDGTEAFF
NA | NA | 14 | TRBJ2-7 | TRBV10-2 | TGCGCCAGCAGTGAGCTGAGGGAAATGGGGGAGCAGTACTTC | CASSELREMGEQYF
TRBD1 | NA | 17 | TRBJ2-1 | TRBV7-8 | TGTGCCAGCAGCTCTAATCCCGGGACAGTGGGCATCAATGAGCAGTTCTTC | CASSSNPGTVGINEQFF
TRBD1 | NA | 16 | TRBJ2-3 | TRBV7-8 | TGTGCCAGCAGCATCCCTGGACAGGGTGGAACAGATACGCAGTATTTT | CASSIPGQGGTDTQYF
NA | NA | 14 | TRBJ2-7 | TRBV11-1 | TGTGCCAGCAGCTACAGGGGGGGCTCCTACGAGCAGTACTTC | CASSYRGGSYEQYF
NA | NA | 14 | TRBJ1-5 | TRBV7-6 | TGTGCCAGCAGCCGGGACATCTCACAAGGGCCCCAGCATTTT | CASSRDISQGPQHF
TRBD1 | NA | 14 | TRBJ1-1 | TRBV7-8 | TGTGCCAGCAGTATGACAGGGTTTCACACTGAAGCTTTCTTT | CASSMTGFHTEAFF
NA | NA | 15 | TRBJ2-5 | TRBV9 | TGTGCCAGCAGCGTAGGAGCGGCGGAGGGAGAGACCCAGTACTTC | CASSVGAAEGETQYF
TRBD1 | NA | 16 | TRBJ1-4 | TRBV9 | TGTGCCAGCAGCATCAACCCGACAGGGTTGGAAGAAAAACTGTTTTTT | CASSINPTGLEEKLFF
NA | NA | 16 | TRBJ1-5 | TRBV5-1 | TGCGCCAGCAGCGCGTCAGGGGCGGGGGGCAATCAGCCCCAGCATTTT | CASSASGAGGNQPQHF
NA | NA | 13 | TRBJ2-3 | TRBV11-1 | TGTGCCAGCAGCCGACAAGGCACAGATACGCAGTATTTT | CASSRQGTDTQYF
NA | NA | 19 | TRBJ2-1 | TRBV7-9 | TGTGCCAGCAGCTTCCCCCAACGATCGGGGTCTCATGTGGACAATGAGCAGTTCTTC | CASSFPQRSGSHVDNEQFF
TRBD1 | NA | 16 | TRBJ1-1 | TRBV5-1 | TGCGCCAGCAGCCCGACAGGGGTCGAGGGGAACACTGAAGCTTTCTTT | CASSPTGVEGNTEAFF
TRBD2 | few | 16 | TRBJ2-7 | TRBV4-1 | TGCGCCAGCAGCCAAGCGGGGGGACTAGCTTCCTACGAGCAGTACTTC | CASSQAGGLASYEQYF
TRBD2 | NA | 15 | TRBJ2-7 | TRBV7-8 | TGTGCCAGCAGCTTAGTTACTAGCGGAGCTCACGAGCAGTACTTC | CASSLVTSGAHEQYF
TRBD2 | NA | 16 | TRBJ2-3 | TRBV6-1 | TGTGCCAGCAGTGAAGCGGCTAGCGGGGGGGCAGGTACGCAGTATTTT | CASSEAASGGAGTQYF
TRBD1 | NA | 13 | TRBJ2-2 | TRBV6-1 | TGTGCCAGCAGGGGACAGGGGCCCGGGGAGCTGTTTTTT | CASRGQGPGELFF
NA | NA | 13 | TRBJ1-1 | TRBV5-1 | TGCGCCAGCAGCTTAACAGGGCGAACTGAAGCTTTCTTT | CASSLTGRTEAFF
NA | once | 13 | TRBJ1-1 | TRBV10-3 | TGTGCCATCAAGAGGGCCGGAGGAACTGAAGCTTTCTTT | CAIKRAGGTEAFF
NA | NA | 13 | TRBJ1-2 | TRBV4-1 | TGCGCCAGCAGTCGAGGGCCTACCTATGGCTACACCTTC | CASSRGPTYGYTF
TRBD1 | NA | 14 | TRBJ1-2 | TRBV5-1 | TGCGCCAGCAGCTTGGGCGACAGGGACTATGGCTACACCTTC | CASSLGDRDYGYTF
NA | NA | 16 | TRBJ1-6 | TRBV4-1 | TGCGCCAGCAGCCAAGAGCCAGTCTCCTATAATTCACCCCTCCACTTT | CASSQEPVSYNSPLHF
NA | NA | 14 | TRBJ2-5 | TRBV10-3 | TGTGCCATCAGTGAGCGTGGACTGCAAGAGACCCAGTACTTC | CAISERGLQETQYF
NA | once | 15 | TRBJ2-7 | TRBV6-6 | TGTGCCAGCAGTTACTCGAAGGGGCAGCCCTACGAGCAGTACTTC | CASSYSKGQPYEQYF
TRBD1 | NA | 15 | TRBJ1-4 | TRBV6-5 | TGTGCCAGCGGGAGGGACAGGACTTGGTCAGAAAAACTGTTTTTT | CASGRDRTWSEKLFF
NA | NA | 13 | TRBJ1-5 | TRBV6-5 | TGTGCCAGCAGTTACGGGGGCCGTCAGCCCCAGCATTTT | CASSYGGRQPQHF
TRBD1 | NA | 14 | TRBJ1-1 | TRBV19 | TGTGCCAGTACCAAGGACAGGGCGGCCACTGAAGCTTTCTTT | CASTKDRAATEAFF
NA | NA | 15 | TRBJ2-7 | TRBV19 | TGTGCCAGTAGTATGCAGGGGAATGGGGGCTACGAGCAGTACTTC | CASSMQGNGGYEQYF
NA | NA | 15 | TRBJ1-6 | TRBV5-5 | TGTGCCAGCAGCTTGATAGGGACAAGGGATTCACCCCTCCACTTT | CASSLIGTRDSPLHF
NA | NA | 12 | TRBJ2-3 | TRBV5-6 | TGTGCCAGCAGCTTTTTCGGGGGTACGCAGTATTTT | CASSFFGGTQYF
NA | NA | 10 | TRBJ1-1 | TRBV2 | TGTGCCAGCAGTGAGGGGGGAGCTTTCTTT | CASSEGGAFF
NA | NA | 14 | TRBJ1-2 | TRBV5-6 | TGTGCCAGCAGCCCCTTGGGAGGCAACTATGGCTACACCTTC | CASSPLGGNYGYTF
NA | NA | 13 | TRBJ1-1 | TRBV19 | TGTGCCAGTAGTATAGATCGTTGGCCTGAAGCTTTCTTT | CASSIDRWPEAFF
NA | NA | 12 | TRBJ2-1 | TRBV15 | TGTGCCACCAGCCTAGGTCTAAATGAGCAGTTCTTC | CATSLGLNEQFF
TRBD2 | NA | 15 | TRBJ2-3 | TRBV7-8 | TGTGCCAGCAGCATTACTAGCGGGGGGGCGGGAACGCAGTATTTT | CASSITSGGAGTQYF
NA | NA | 15 | TRBJ1-1 | TRBV7-2 | TGTGCCAGCAGCCAACGGAGGTGGCAGAACACTGAAGCTTTCTTT | CASSQRRWQNTEAFF
TRBD1 | few | 13 | TRBJ1-1 | TRBV25-1 | TGTGCCAGCCTCGACAGGGGGCATACTGAAGCTTTCTTT | CASLDRGHTEAFF
NA | NA | 16 | TRBJ2-3 | TRBV29-1 | TGCAGCGTTCTAGGGTGGGGGGGCGGAACTCGGGATACGCAGTATTTT | CSVLGWGGGTRDTQYF
NA | NA | 12 | TRBJ2-7 | TRBV11-2 | TGTGCCAGCAGCTTAACTAATAACGAGCAGTACTTC | CASSLTNNEQYF
NA | NA | 11 | TRBJ2-3 | TRBV20-1 | TGCAGTGGAGCTCGGTCAGATACGCAGTATTTT | CSGARSDTQYF
NA | NA | 15 | TRBJ1-3 | TRBV18 | TGTGCCAGCTCTACCCGGACATCTTCTGGAAACACCATATATTTT | CASSTRTSSGNTIYF
NA | NA | 14 | TRBJ1-1 | TRBV9 | TGTGCCAGCAGCGTAATTACAGGGAACACTGAAGCTTTCTTT | CASSVITGNTEAFF
NA | NA | 14 | TRBJ2-7 | TRBV19 | TGTGCCAGTAGTATGTCAGGGCGCACCTACGAGCAGTACTTC | CASSMSGRTYEQYF
NA | NA | 13 | TRBJ2-7 | TRBV7-9 | TGTGCCAGCAGCCCGTCCGACATCTACGAGCAGTACTTC | CASSPSDIYEQYF
NA | NA | 14 | TRBJ2-7 | TRBV11-2 | TGTGCCAGCAGCTCAATTTCAGGGCTGGGCGAGCAGTACTTC | CASSSISGLGEQYF
NA | NA | 14 | TRBJ2-1 | TRBV2 | TGTGCCAGCAGTGAATACCCCCGAACTAATGAGCAGTTCTTC | CASSEYPRTNEQFF